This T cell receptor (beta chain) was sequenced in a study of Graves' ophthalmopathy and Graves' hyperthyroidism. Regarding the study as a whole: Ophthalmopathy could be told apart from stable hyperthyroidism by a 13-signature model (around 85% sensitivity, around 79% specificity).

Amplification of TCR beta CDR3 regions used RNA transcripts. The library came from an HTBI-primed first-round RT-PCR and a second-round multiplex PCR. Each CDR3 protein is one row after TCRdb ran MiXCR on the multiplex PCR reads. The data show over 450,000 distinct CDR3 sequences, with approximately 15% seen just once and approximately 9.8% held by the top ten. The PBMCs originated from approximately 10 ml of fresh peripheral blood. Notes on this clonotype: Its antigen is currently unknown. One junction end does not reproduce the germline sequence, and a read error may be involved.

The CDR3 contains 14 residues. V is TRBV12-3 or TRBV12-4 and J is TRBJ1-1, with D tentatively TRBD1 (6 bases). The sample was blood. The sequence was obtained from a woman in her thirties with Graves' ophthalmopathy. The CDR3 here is CASSSTVGGTDAFF. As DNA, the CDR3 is TGTGCCAGCAGTTCGACAGTGGGGGGCACTGATGCTTTCTTT.